The clone carrying this TCR beta chain was detected only a few times. CDR1 and CDR2 from the germline V gene are DFQATT and SNEGSKA (reference sequence). Trimming stripped 1 base from V and 0 bases from J, with 7 bases between. This CDR3 spans 13 amino acids. These data are taken from a study of Graves' ophthalmopathy and Graves' hyperthyroidism. Lactation, pregnancy, uncontrolled infections and other autoimmune diseases were all grounds for excluding patients. The study amplified TCR beta CDR3 regions using RNA transcripts. The first round was an RT-PCR with HTBI primers, and the second round was a multiplex PCR. TCRdb recomputed calls from the multiplex PCR reads with MiXCR, one row per CDR3 protein. Of about 550,000 distinct CDR3 sequences in the sample, approximately 35% were seen once.

Sequencing was done on a sample of peripheral blood or thyroid tissue (not recorded which). This clonotype was obtained from an adult man with Graves' hyperthyroidism. V gene TRBV20-1 combines with J gene TRBJ2-7; no reliable D call. The CDR3 region is CSARVGSSYEQYF. In nucleotides, the CDR3 is TGCAGTGCTAGAGTGGGCAGCTCCTACGAGCAGTACTTC.